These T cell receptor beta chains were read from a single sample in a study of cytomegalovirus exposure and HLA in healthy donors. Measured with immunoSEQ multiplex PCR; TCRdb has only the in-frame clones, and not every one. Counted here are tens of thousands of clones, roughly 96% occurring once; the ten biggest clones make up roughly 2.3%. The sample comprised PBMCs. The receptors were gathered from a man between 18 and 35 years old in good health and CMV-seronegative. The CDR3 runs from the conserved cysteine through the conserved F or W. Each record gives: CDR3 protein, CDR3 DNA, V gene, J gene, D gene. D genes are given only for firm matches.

CASSEGQEIYEQYF,TGCGCCAGCAGTGAGGGACAGGAGATCTACGAGCAGTACTTC,TRBV10-1,TRBJ2-7,TRBD1
CASSQGGPGGIYGYTF,TGCGCCAGCAGCCAAGGGGGGCCAGGGGGCATCTATGGCTACACCTTC,TRBV4-1,TRBJ1-2,TRBD1
CAGSLMGQGTQPQHF,TGTGCCGGTAGTCTCATGGGACAGGGGACTCAGCCCCAGCATTTT,TRBV19,TRBJ1-5,TRBD1
CASSNGQGRETQYF,TGCGCCAGCAGCAACGGACAGGGAAGAGAGACCCAGTACTTC,TRBV4-1,TRBJ2-5,TRBD1
CASSLTTGYRSHTQYF,TGCGCCAGCAGCTTAACCACAGGGTATAGGAGTCATACGCAGTATTTT,TRBV5-1,TRBJ2-3,NA
CASSTFPTEDYEQYF,TGTGCCAGCAGCACCTTTCCGACAGAGGACTACGAGCAGTACTTC,TRBV9,TRBJ2-7,NA
CASSPPQGTPYEQYF,TGTGCCAGCTCACCACCTCAGGGAACTCCCTACGAGCAGTACTTC,TRBV18,TRBJ2-7,NA
CASNPGMNTEAFF,TGTGCCAGCAATCCAGGAATGAACACTGAAGCTTTCTTT,TRBV6-1,TRBJ1-1,NA
CASSEASVSSYEQYF,TGTGCCAGCAGTGAAGCAAGCGTTAGCTCCTACGAGCAGTACTTC,TRBV6-1,TRBJ2-7,NA
CASSKGQGAGNTEAFF,TGTGCCAGCAGTAAGGGACAGGGGGCTGGTAACACTGAAGCTTTCTTT,TRBV2,TRBJ1-1,TRBD1
CASSTSGSINEQFF,TGTGCCAGTAGTACTAGCGGGAGTATCAATGAGCAGTTCTTC,TRBV19,TRBJ2-1,TRBD2
CASSSVAGEYEQYF,TGCGCCAGCAGCTCTGTAGCGGGAGAGTACGAGCAGTACTTC,TRBV5-1,TRBJ2-7,TRBD2
CASSVPGQSNTGELFF,TGTGCCAGCAGTGTCCCTGGACAGTCGAACACCGGGGAGCTGTTTTTT,TRBV6-1,TRBJ2-2,NA
CASSGTGGGQPQHF,TGTGCCAGCAGTGGGACAGGGGGCGGTCAGCCCCAGCATTTT,TRBV6-1,TRBJ1-5,TRBD1